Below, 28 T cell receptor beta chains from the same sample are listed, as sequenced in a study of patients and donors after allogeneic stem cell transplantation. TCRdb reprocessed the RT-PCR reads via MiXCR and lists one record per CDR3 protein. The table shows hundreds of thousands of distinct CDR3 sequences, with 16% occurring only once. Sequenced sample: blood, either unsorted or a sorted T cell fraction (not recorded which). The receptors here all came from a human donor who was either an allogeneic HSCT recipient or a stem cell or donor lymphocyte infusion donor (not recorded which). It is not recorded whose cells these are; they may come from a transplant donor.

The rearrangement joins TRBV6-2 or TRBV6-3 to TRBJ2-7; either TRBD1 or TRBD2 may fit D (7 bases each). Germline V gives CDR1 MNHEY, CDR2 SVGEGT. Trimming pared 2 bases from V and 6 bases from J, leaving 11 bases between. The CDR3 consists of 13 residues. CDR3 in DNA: TGTGCCAGCAGTTACGTCAGGGGGGGCGAGCAGTACTTC. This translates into CASSYVRGGEQYF.

CDR3 region: CASSQGGTGYIQYF. The CDR3 coding sequence is TGCGCCAGCAGCCAAGGTGGGACAGGGTACATTCAGTACTTC. The chain is built from TRBV4-1 and TRBJ2-4, with 9 bases fitting TRBD1. Germline CDR1 MGHRA, CDR2 YSYEKL. This CDR3 spans 14 amino acids. V trimming: 1 base; J trimming: 8 bases; junction bases outside the gene matches: 3.

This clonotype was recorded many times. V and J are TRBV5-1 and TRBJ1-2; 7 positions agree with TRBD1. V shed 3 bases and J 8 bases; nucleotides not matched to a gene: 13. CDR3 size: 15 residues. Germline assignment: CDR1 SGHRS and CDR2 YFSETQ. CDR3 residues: CASSSDPNRGGGYTF. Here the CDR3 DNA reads TGCGCCAGCAGCTCTGACCCGAACAGGGGAGGAGGCTACACCTTC.

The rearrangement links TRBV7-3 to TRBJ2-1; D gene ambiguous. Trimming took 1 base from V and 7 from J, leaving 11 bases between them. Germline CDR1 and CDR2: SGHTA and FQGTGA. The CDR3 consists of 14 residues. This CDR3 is CASSLKGRTNEQFF. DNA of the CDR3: TGTGCCAGCAGCTTAAAGGGCAGGACGAATGAGCAGTTCTTC.

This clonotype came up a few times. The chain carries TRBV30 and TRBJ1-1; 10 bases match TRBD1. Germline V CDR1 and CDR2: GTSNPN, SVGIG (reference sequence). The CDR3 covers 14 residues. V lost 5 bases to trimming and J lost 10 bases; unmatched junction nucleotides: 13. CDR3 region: CAWVPGQGFRGAFF. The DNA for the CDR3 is TGTGCCTGGGTACCGGGACAGGGGTTCAGGGGAGCTTTCTTT.

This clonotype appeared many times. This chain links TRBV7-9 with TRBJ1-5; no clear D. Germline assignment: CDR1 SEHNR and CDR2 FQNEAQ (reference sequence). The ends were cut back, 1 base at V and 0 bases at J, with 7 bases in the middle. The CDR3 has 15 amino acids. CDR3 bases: TGTGCCAGCAGCTTAGGAGGTTATAGCAATCAGCCCCAGCATTTT. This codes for CASSLGGYSNQPQHF.

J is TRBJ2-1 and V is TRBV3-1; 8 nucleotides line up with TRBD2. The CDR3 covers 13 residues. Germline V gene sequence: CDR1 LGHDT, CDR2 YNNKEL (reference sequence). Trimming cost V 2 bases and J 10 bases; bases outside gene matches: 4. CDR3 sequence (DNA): TGTGCCAGCAGCCAACCATTAGCGGGAGAGCAGTTCTTC. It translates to CASSQPLAGEQFF.

Here the CDR3 DNA reads TGTGCCAGCAGCCCTGAAGTGAATCCGGGGGGTGGCTACACCTTC. It specifies CASSPEVNPGGGYTF. The chain uses TRBV3-1 and TRBJ1-2, with D possibly TRBD1 on 5 matching bases. Germline CDR1 is LGHDT and CDR2 is YNNKEL (reference sequence). V was cut by 4 bases and J by 7 bases, with 19 bases left in between. The CDR3 totals 15 residues.

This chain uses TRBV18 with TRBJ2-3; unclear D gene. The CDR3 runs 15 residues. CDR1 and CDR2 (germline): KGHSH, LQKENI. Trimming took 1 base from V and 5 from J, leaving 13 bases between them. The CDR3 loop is CASSPQVVLGDTQYF. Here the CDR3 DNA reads TGTGCCAGCTCACCACAGGTGGTGCTGGGAGATACGCAGTATTTT.

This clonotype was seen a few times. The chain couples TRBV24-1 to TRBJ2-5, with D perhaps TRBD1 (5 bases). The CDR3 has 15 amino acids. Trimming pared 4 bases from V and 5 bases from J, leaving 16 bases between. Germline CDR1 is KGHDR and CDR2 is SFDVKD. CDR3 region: CATSDPKQGQETQYF. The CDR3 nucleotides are TGTGCCACCAGTGACCCGAAGCAGGGCCAGGAGACCCAGTACTTC.

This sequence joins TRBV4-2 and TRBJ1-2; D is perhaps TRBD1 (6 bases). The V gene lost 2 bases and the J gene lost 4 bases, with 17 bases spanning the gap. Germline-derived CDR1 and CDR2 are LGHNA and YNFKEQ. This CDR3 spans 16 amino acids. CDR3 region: CASSQLRHQGSYGYTF. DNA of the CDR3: TGTGCCAGCAGCCAACTCCGACACCAGGGGAGCTATGGCTACACCTTC.

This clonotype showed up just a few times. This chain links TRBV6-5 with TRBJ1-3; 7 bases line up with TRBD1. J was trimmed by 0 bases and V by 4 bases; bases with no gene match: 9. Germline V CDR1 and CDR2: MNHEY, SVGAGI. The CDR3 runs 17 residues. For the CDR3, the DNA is TGTGCCAGCAGTTCCTCGGGACAGTCGATCTCTGGAAACACCATATATTTT. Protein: CASSSSGQSISGNTIYF.

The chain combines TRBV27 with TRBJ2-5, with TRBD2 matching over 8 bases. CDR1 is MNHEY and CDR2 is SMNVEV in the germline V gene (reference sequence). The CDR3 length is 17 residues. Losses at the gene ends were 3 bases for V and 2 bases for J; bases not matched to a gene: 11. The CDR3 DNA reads TGTGCCAGCAGTTTGGTGGGGATAGCGGGATATCAAGAGACCCAGTACTTC. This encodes CASSLVGIAGYQETQYF.

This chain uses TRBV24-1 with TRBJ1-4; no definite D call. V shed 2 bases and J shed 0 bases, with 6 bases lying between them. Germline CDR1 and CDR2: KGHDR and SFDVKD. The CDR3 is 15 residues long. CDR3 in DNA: TGTGCCACCAGTGATTCGGGAACAACTAATGAAAAACTGTTTTTT. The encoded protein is CATSDSGTTNEKLFF.

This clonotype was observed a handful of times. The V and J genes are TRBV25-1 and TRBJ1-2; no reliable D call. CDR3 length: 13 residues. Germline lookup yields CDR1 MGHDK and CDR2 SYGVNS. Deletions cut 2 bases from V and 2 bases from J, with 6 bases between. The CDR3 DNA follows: TGTGCCAGCAGTGAACCGGGGAACTATGGCTACACCTTC. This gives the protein CASSEPGNYGYTF.

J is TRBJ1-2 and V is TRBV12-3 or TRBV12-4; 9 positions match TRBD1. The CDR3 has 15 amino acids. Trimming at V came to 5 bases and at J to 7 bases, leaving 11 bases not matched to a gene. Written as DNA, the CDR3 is TGTGCCAGCAGTCTGGGACAGGGATCATCTGGTGGCTACACCTTC. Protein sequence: CASSLGQGSSGGYTF.

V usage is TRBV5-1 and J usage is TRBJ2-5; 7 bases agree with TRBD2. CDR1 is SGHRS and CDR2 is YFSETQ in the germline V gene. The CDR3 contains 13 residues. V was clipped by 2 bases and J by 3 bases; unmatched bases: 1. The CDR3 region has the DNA TGCGCCAGCAGCTTCGGACTAGAAGAGACCCAGTACTTC. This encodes CASSFGLEETQYF.

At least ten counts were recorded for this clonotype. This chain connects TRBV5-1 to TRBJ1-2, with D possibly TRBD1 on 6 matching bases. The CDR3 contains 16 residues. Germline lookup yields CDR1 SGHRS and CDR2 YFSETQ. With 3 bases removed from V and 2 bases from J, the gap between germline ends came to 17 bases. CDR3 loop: CASSYGTSPMNYGYTF. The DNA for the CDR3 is TGCGCCAGCAGCTACGGGACATCTCCCATGAACTATGGCTACACCTTC.

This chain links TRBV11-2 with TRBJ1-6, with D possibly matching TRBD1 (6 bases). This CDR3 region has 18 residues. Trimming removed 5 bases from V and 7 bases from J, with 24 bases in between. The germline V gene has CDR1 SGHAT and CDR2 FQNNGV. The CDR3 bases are TGTGCCAGCAGCCGCCGACAGTACGGCCGGAGGGGGAATTCACCCCTCCACTTT. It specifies CASSRRQYGRRGNSPLHF. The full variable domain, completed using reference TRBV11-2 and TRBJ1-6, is EAGVAQSPRYKIIEKRQSVAFWCNPISGHATLYWYQQILGQGPKLLIQFQNNGVVDDSQLPKDRFSAERLKGVDSTLKIQPAKLEDSAVYLCASSRRQYGRRGNSPLHFGNGTRLTVT.

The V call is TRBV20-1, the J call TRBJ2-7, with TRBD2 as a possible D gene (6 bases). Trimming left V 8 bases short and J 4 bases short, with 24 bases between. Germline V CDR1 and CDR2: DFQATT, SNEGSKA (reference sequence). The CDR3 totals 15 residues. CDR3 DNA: TGCAGTCTAAAGGGTCGCGGGGCCAAAGGGTACGAGCAGTACTTC. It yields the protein CSLKGRGAKGYEQYF.

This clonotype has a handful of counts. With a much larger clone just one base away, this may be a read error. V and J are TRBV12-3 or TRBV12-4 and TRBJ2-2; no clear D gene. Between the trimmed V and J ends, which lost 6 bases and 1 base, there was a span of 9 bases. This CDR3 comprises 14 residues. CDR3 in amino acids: CASSATLNTGELFF. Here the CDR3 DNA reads TGTGCCAGCAGCGCGACCCTGAACACCGGGGAGCTGTTTTTT.

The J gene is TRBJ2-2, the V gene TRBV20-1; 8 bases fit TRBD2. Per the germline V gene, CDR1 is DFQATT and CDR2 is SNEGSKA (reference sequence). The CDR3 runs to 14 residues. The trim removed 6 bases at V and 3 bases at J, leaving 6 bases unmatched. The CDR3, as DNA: TGCAGTGCGCCAACTAGCGGTTACACCGGGGAGCTGTTTTTT. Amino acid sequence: CSAPTSGYTGELFF.

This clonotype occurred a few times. CDR3 nucleotide sequence: TGTGCCAGCAGTTACCAGGGGAGAAGTAATTCACCCCTCCACTTT. This encodes CASSYQGRSNSPLHF. V is TRBV6-2 or TRBV6-3 and J is TRBJ1-6, with D possibly matching TRBD1 (6 bases). CDR3 size: 15 residues. Germline CDR1 MNHEY, CDR2 SVGEGT. V lost 2 bases and J lost 6, with 11 bases in between.

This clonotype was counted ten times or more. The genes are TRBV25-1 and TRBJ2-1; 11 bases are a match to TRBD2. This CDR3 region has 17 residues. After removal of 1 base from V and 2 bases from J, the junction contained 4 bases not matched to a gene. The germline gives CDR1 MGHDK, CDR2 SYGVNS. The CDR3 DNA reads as TGTGCCAGCAGTGAATCCCGACTAGCGGGGACCTACAATGAGCAGTTCTTC. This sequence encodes CASSESRLAGTYNEQFF.

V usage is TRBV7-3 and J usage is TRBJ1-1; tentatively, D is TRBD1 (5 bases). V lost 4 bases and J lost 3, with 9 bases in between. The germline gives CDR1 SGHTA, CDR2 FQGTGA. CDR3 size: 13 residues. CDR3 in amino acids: CASSSGRDTEAFF. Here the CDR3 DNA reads TGTGCCAGCAGCTCAGGGAGGGACACTGAAGCTTTCTTT. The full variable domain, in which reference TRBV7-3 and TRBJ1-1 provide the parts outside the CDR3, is GAGVSQTPSNKVTEKGKYVELRCDPISGHTALYWYRQSLGQGPEFLIYFQGTGAADDSGLPNDRFFAVRPEGSVSTLKIQRTERGDSAVYLCASSSGRDTEAFFGQGTRLTVV.

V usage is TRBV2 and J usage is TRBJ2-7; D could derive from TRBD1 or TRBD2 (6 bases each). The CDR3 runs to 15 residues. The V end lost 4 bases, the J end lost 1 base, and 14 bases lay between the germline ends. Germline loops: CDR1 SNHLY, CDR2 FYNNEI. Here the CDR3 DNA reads TGTGCCAGCAGTGCCCAAGGGGGGAAGTCCTACGAGCAGTACTTC. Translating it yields CASSAQGGKSYEQYF.

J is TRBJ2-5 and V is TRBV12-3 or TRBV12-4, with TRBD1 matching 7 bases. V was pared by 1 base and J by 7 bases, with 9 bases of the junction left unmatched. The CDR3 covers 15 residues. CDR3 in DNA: TGTGCCAGCAGTTTAGGTGACAGGGCAAAGGGGACCCAGTACTTC. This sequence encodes CASSLGDRAKGTQYF.

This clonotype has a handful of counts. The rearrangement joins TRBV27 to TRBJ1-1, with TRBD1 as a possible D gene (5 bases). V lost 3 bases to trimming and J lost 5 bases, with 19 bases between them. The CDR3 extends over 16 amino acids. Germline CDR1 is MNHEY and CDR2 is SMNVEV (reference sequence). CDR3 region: CASSLLGVGRQTEAFF. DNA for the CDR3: TGTGCCAGCAGTTTGTTGGGGGTGGGACGGCAGACTGAAGCTTTCTTT.